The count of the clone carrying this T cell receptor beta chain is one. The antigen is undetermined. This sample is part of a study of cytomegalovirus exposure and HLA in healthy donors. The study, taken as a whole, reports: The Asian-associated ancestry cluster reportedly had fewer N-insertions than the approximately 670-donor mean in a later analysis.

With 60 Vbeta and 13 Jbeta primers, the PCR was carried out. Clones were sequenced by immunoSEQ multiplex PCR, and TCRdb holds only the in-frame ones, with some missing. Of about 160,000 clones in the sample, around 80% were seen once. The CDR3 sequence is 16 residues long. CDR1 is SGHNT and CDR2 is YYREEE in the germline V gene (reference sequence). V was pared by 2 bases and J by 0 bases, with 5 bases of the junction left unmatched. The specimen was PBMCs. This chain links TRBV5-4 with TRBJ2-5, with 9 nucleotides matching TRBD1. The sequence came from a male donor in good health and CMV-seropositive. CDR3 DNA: TGTGCCAGCAGCTTAGGGACAGGGCCTTACCAAGAGACCCAGTACTTC. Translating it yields CASSLGTGPYQETQYF.